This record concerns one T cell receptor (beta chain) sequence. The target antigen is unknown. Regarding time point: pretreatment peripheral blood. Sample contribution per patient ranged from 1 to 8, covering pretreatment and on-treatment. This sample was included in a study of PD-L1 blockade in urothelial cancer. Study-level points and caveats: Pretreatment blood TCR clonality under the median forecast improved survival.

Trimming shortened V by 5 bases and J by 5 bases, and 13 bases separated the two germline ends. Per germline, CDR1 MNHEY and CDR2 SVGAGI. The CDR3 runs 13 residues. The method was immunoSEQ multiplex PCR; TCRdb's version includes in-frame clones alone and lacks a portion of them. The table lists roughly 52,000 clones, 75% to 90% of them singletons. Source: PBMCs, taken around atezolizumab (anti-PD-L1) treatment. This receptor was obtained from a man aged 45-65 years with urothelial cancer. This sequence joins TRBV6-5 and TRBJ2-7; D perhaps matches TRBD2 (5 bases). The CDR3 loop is CASSDGLLDEQYF. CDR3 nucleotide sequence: TGTGCCAGCAGTGACGGACTTCTCGACGAGCAGTACTTC.